The 9 T cell receptor beta chains in this list originate from one sample, sequenced in a study of cytomegalovirus exposure and HLA in healthy donors. The PCR employed 60 Vbeta primers together with 13 Jbeta primers. Using immunoSEQ multiplex PCR, the repertoire was profiled, and TCRdb retains in-frame clones only, with some absent. This table holds about 91,000 clones, approximately 89% found once. The sample was PBMCs. The origin of the receptors is a man in his thirties or forties in good health and CMV-seropositive.

This sequence joins TRBV6-1 and TRBJ1-5; tentatively, D is TRBD1 (6 bases). The length of the CDR3 is 15 residues. Germline CDR1 reads MNHNS; CDR2 reads SASEGT. V dropped 5 bases and J dropped 0 bases, with 11 bases sitting between them. CDR3 sequence: CASSSRTDSNQPQHF. The DNA of the CDR3 is TGTGCCAGCAGTAGCAGGACAGATAGCAATCAGCCCCAGCATTTT.

This sequence joins TRBV4-1 and TRBJ2-5; D possibly corresponds to TRBD2 (6 bases). TRBJ2-7 explains the end of the DNA better; the J call may be wrong. The V gene's germline CDR1 is MGHRA and CDR2 YSYEKL. The length of the CDR3 is 15 residues. CDR3 region: CASSHVQDYSYEQYF. The DNA of the CDR3 is TGCGCCAGCAGCCATGTTCAGGACTACTCCTACGAGCAGTACTTC.

The rearrangement uses TRBV2 and TRBJ2-1, with a weak D call TRBD1 (6 bases). Per germline, CDR1 SNHLY and CDR2 FYNNEI. With 3 bases removed from V and 1 base from J, the gap between germline ends came to 13 bases. This CDR3 has 16 residues. Here the CDR3 DNA reads TGTGCCAGCAGTGATCGACAGGCCCTATCCTACAATGAGCAGTTCTTC. Encoded protein: CASSDRQALSYNEQFF.

V and J are TRBV5-6 and TRBJ2-5; TRBD1 agrees at 8 bases. The CDR3 contains 14 residues. Germline V gene data show CDR1 as SGHDT and CDR2 as YYEEEE. V gave up 0 bases and J gave up 2 bases; unmatched junction bases: 0. The CDR3 protein is CASSLGDRQETQYF. The CDR3 DNA reads TGTGCCAGCAGCTTGGGGGACAGGCAAGAGACCCAGTACTTC.

The chain is built from TRBV5-1 and TRBJ1-4, with 11 nucleotides matching TRBD1. CDR1 is SGHRS, CDR2 YFSETQ, per germline. V shed 1 base, J shed 5 bases, and the junction held 10 bases outside the gene matches. The CDR3 extends over 18 amino acids. This CDR3 reads CASSLWETGQGGNEKLFF. Here the CDR3 DNA reads TGCGCCAGCAGCTTGTGGGAAACGGGACAGGGGGGAAATGAAAAACTGTTTTTT.

This sequence joins TRBV5-1 and TRBJ1-4; D may be TRBD1 (5 bases). Trimming pared 0 bases from V and 8 bases from J, leaving 14 bases between. The CDR3 loop spans 15 amino acids. Per germline, CDR1 SGHRS and CDR2 YFSETQ. Here the CDR3 DNA reads TGCGCCAGCAGCTTGGCCACGGGGGTAAACGAAAAACTGTTTTTT. The encoded protein is CASSLATGVNEKLFF.

The chain employs TRBV27 and TRBJ2-7; a possible D gene is TRBD2 (5 bases). The V end was cut by 4 bases, the J end by 0 bases, with 16 bases between. The length of the CDR3 is 16 residues. The germline V gene has CDR1 MNHEY and CDR2 SMNVEV (reference sequence). The DNA for the CDR3 is TGTGCCAGCAGTTCAGTCCTTAGCGTGGGCTCCTACGAGCAGTACTTC. It codes for CASSSVLSVGSYEQYF.

This chain uses TRBV5-1 with TRBJ2-7, with 11 bases fitting TRBD1. Trimming cost V 3 bases and J 1 base; bases outside gene matches: 3. CDR1 SGHRS and CDR2 YFSETQ come from the germline V gene. The CDR3 is 15 amino acids. The CDR3 DNA is TGCGCCAGCAGCTCCGGGACAGGGGGATCCTACGAGCAGTACTTC. Its translation is CASSSGTGGSYEQYF. Combining the CDR3 with reference TRBV5-1 and TRBJ2-7 gives the whole variable domain KAGVTQTPRYLIKTRGQQVTLSCSPISGHRSVSWYQQTPGQGLQFLFEYFSETQRNKGNFPGRFSGRQFSNSRSEMNVSTLELGDSALYLCASSSGTGGSYEQYFGPGTRLTVT.

Worth noting for this clone: Different DNA sequences within this sample yield the same CDR3. This chain links TRBV30 with TRBJ1-4; D remains ambiguous. Germline lookup yields CDR1 GTSNPN and CDR2 SVGIG (reference sequence). CDR3 length: 15 amino acids. The germline V and J ends were trimmed by 1 base and 1 base, with 10 bases remaining between them. CDR3 loop: CAWSGNTGTNEKLFF. As DNA, the CDR3 is TGTGCCTGGAGTGGGAACACGGGAACTAATGAAAAACTGTTTTTT.